Following are 22 T cell receptor beta chains from one sample sequenced in a study of T cells expressing NK-cell markers. TCRdb reanalyzed the 5' RACE reads, giving one entry per CDR3 protein sequence and no DNA. The ten most abundant clones cover approximately 11% of a sample with about 390,000 distinct CDR3 sequences. The sample was blood T cells: a sorted CD56 or NKG2C T cell subset, CD4+ or CD8+ T cells, or bulk PBMC T cells (not recorded which). The receptor set was obtained from a woman in her fifties or sixties in good health.

The CDR3 reads CSASLPGASAGYTF. The chain combines TRBV20-1 with TRBJ1-2. The CDR3 is 14 residues long. Per the germline V gene, CDR1 is DFQATT and CDR2 is SNEGSKA (reference sequence).

The V call is TRBV9, the J call TRBJ2-3. The germline V gene has CDR1 SGDLS and CDR2 YYNGEE. This CDR3 region has 13 residues. CDR3 sequence: CASSVVGTDTQYF. The variable domain in full, completed from reference TRBV9 and TRBJ2-3, reads DSGVTQTPKHLITATGQRVTLRCSPRSGDLSVYWYQQSLDQGLQFLIQYYNGEERAKGNILERFSAQQFPDLHSELNLSSLELGDSALYFCASSVVGTDTQYFGPGTRLTVL.

The rearrangement links TRBV29-1 to TRBJ2-4; the D gene TCRdb calls, TRBD2, cannot be checked with no DNA. Germline CDR1 reads SQVTM; CDR2 reads ANQGSEA. CDR3 length equals 14 residues. The CDR3 loop is CSVGASGAKNIQYF.

The chain couples TRBV5-1 to TRBJ2-7; TCRdb's D call, TRBD2, is unchecked because there is no DNA. The CDR3 totals 17 residues. Germline assignment: CDR1 SGHRS and CDR2 YFSETQ. This chain's CDR3 is CASSRETSGSIPYEQYF.

The chain has TRBV20-1 and TRBJ2-5; TCRdb's D call of TRBD2 is untestable without DNA. The CDR3 is 17 residues long. The germline V gene encodes CDR1 DFQATT and CDR2 SNEGSKA (reference sequence). The CDR3 is CSANWLAGGPPQETQYF.

The rearrangement links TRBV2 to TRBJ1-1. The V gene's germline CDR1 is SNHLY and CDR2 FYNNEI. The CDR3 is 13 amino acids. The CDR3 sequence is CASSEGLDTEAFF.

This rearrangement joins TRBV5-1 to TRBJ1-6; the TCRdb call, TRBD1, lacks DNA for checking. Germline values: CDR1 SGHRS, CDR2 YFSETQ. This CDR3 contains 17 residues. The CDR3 spells CASSTGQGSSYNSPLHF.

V is TRBV20-1 and J is TRBJ2-1; with no DNA, the TCRdb D assignment of TRBD2 cannot be verified. The CDR3 sequence is 17 residues long. Germline V gene lookup returns CDR1 DFQATT and CDR2 SNEGSKA (reference sequence). Here the CDR3 reads CSARLWGGAGGINEQFF.

V usage is TRBV4-1 and J usage is TRBJ2-1; absent DNA, TCRdb's TRBD1 call cannot be checked. Germline-derived CDR1 and CDR2 are MGHRA and YSYEKL. This CDR3 spans 16 amino acids. The CDR3 loop reads CASSRPGQGNNNEQFF.

The J gene is TRBJ2-3, the V gene TRBV29-1; the D call of TRBD1 rests on TCRdb alone, since no DNA is present to check it. The V gene's germline CDR1 is SQVTM and CDR2 ANQGSEA. There are 12 residues in the CDR3. The chain's CDR3 is CSVVQGPNTQYF.

CDR3 amino acids: CASSEAGNEQFF. The chain has TRBV10-1 and TRBJ2-1. Germline CDR1 and CDR2: WNHNN and SYGVQD (reference sequence). CDR3 length: 12 residues.

The chain uses TRBV5-1 and TRBJ2-7; the D gene TCRdb calls, TRBD2, cannot be checked with no DNA. The CDR3 totals 14 residues. The germline CDR1 and CDR2 sequences are SGHRS and YFSETQ. The CDR3 region is CASRTPTGGYEQYF.

The chain employs TRBV4-1 and TRBJ2-2; TCRdb's D call, TRBD2, is unchecked because there is no DNA. This CDR3 contains 17 residues. Per germline, CDR1 MGHRA and CDR2 YSYEKL. The chain's CDR3 is CASSQERTRGSTGELFF.

V is TRBV5-6 and J is TRBJ2-2; the D call from TCRdb, TRBD1, cannot be confirmed without DNA. Germline values: CDR1 SGHDT, CDR2 YYEEEE. The CDR3 runs to 14 residues. CDR3 region: CASSLPGGTGELFF.

The genes are TRBV24-1 and TRBJ2-1; as DNA is missing, the TRBD1 call by TCRdb cannot be tested. The CDR3 loop spans 16 amino acids. Germline V gene lookup returns CDR1 KGHDR and CDR2 SFDVKD. This chain's CDR3 is CATSHPGGNSYNEQFF.

The CDR3 sequence: CASSQEGQGPYGYTF. This chain connects TRBV3-1 to TRBJ1-2. This CDR3 has 15 residues. Germline-derived CDR1 and CDR2 are LGHDT and YNNKEL (reference sequence).

V usage is TRBV4-1 and J usage is TRBJ2-2; TCRdb reports TRBD2, a call that lacks DNA to check it against. Germline V gene lookup returns CDR1 MGHRA and CDR2 YSYEKL. The length of the CDR3 is 17 residues. CDR3 amino acids: CASSQESRTSVTGELFF.

V usage is TRBV4-1 and J usage is TRBJ2-5; TCRdb gives TRBD2 as the D gene, but with no DNA this cannot be confirmed. CDR3 size: 15 residues. Germline loops: CDR1 MGHRA, CDR2 YSYEKL. The CDR3 here is CASSRTLATQETQYF.

The chain links TRBV20-1 to TRBJ2-1; TCRdb's D gene call, TRBD2, goes unchecked for lack of DNA. The CDR3 has 14 residues. Germline CDR1 DFQATT, CDR2 SNEGSKA (reference sequence). The CDR3 spells CSASPPSGGGQQFF.

The genes are TRBV4-1 and TRBJ2-5; TCRdb lists TRBD2, though no DNA is available to test this call. Germline values: CDR1 MGHRA, CDR2 YSYEKL. The length of the CDR3 is 16 residues. The CDR3 spells CASSPRSSGSRETQYF.

The chain carries TRBV11-2 and TRBJ2-1; with no DNA, the TCRdb D assignment of TRBD1 cannot be verified. Germline CDR1 is SGHAT and CDR2 is FQNNGV. The CDR3 totals 16 residues. The CDR3 sequence: CASSPKRLPTYNEQFF.

The chain links TRBV28 to TRBJ2-5; the D call from TCRdb, TRBD2, cannot be confirmed without DNA. The CDR3 length is 15 residues. The germline V gene encodes CDR1 MDHEN and CDR2 SYDVKM. CDR3 residues: CASSYPGGGEETQYF.